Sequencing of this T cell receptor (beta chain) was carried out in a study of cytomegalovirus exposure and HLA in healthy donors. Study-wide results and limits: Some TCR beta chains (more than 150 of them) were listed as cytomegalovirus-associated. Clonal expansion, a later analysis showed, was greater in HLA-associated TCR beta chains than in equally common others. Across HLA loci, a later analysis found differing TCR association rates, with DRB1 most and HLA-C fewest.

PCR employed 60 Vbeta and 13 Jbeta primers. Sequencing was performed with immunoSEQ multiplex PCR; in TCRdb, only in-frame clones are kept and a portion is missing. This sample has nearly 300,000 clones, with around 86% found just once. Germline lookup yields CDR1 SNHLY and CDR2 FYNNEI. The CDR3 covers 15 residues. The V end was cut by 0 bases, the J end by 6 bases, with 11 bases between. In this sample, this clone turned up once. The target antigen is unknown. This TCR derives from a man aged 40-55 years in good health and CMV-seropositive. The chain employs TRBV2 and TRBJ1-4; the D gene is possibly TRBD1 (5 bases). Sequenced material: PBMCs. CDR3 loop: CASSEAKGFDEKLFF. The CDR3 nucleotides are TGTGCCAGCAGTGAAGCTAAGGGGTTCGATGAAAAACTGTTTTTT.